These 17 T cell receptor beta chains were sequenced from one sample in a study of patients and donors after allogeneic stem cell transplantation. TCRdb analysed the RT-PCR reads with MiXCR anew, one entry per CDR3 protein. The sample contains roughly 880,000 distinct CDR3 sequences, roughly 18% of which appear only once. Input material: blood, either unsorted or a sorted T cell fraction (not recorded which). The receptors shown here come from a human donor who was either an allogeneic HSCT recipient or a stem cell or donor lymphocyte infusion donor (not recorded which). It is not recorded whose cells these are; they may come from a transplant donor.

The rearrangement joins TRBV6-1 to TRBJ2-5; tentative D call: TRBD1 (7 bases). Germline CDR1 MNHNS, CDR2 SASEGT. The CDR3 has 15 residues. Trimming left V 6 bases short and J 2 bases short, with 16 bases between. The CDR3 loop is CASSRGDTLQETQYF. The CDR3 bases are TGTGCCAGCAGCAGGGGGGATACCCTACAAGAGACCCAGTACTTC.

This clonotype was counted a few times. The chain combines TRBV20-1 with TRBJ1-1; tentatively, D is TRBD1 (5 bases). Trimming pared 0 bases from V and 7 bases from J, leaving 15 bases between. CDR1 is DFQATT, CDR2 SNEGSKA, per germline (reference sequence). This CDR3 comprises 14 residues. The CDR3 protein is CSARDRKGQSEAFF. The CDR3 bases are TGCAGTGCTAGAGATCGTAAGGGGCAGAGTGAAGCTTTCTTT.

The chain employs TRBV4-2 and TRBJ2-1; tentative D call: TRBD1 (5 bases). The CDR3 extends over 19 amino acids. Trimming took off 4 bases at V and 0 bases at J, with 22 bases between the two ends. Looked up from germline, CDR1 is LGHNA and CDR2 is YNFKEQ. This CDR3 is CASSPRQPRVTPSYNEQFF. The CDR3 nucleotides are TGTGCCAGCAGCCCCCGACAGCCCCGAGTGACTCCCTCCTACAATGAGCAGTTCTTC.

This clonotype appeared a few times. V gene TRBV18 combines with J gene TRBJ2-2, with 7 bases lining up with TRBD1. V shed 1 base, J shed 4 bases, and the junction held 6 bases outside the gene matches. Germline loops: CDR1 KGHSH, CDR2 LQKENI. This CDR3 comprises 16 residues. This CDR3 is CASSPRRTGLTGELFF. CDR3 nucleotide sequence: TGTGCCAGCTCACCACGTAGGACAGGCCTCACCGGGGAGCTGTTTTTT.

The rearrangement links TRBV25-1 to TRBJ1-3; maybe TRBD1 (5 bases). V shed 3 bases and J shed 2 bases, with 11 bases lying between them. This CDR3 region has 15 residues. Germline V CDR1 and CDR2: MGHDK, SYGVNS. The CDR3 sequence is CASSDPGGPGNTIYF. CDR3 sequence (DNA): TGTGCCAGCAGTGATCCCGGGGGTCCTGGAAACACCATATATTTT.

This clonotype was picked up a small number of times. The chain recombines TRBV7-9 with TRBJ2-1; 7 bases match TRBD2. The CDR3 length is 16 residues. Germline V gene sequence: CDR1 SEHNR, CDR2 FQNEAQ (reference sequence). Trimming cost V 5 bases and J 1 base; bases outside gene matches: 8. This CDR3 reads CASSPYAGVSYNEQFF. CDR3 nucleotides: TGTGCCAGCAGCCCCTACGCGGGAGTTTCCTACAATGAGCAGTTCTTC.

This chain connects TRBV12-3 or TRBV12-4 to TRBJ2-1, with a tentative D call TRBD1 (6 bases). V lost 5 bases to trimming and J lost 1 base, with 9 bases between them. The CDR3 spans 14 residues. CDR3 region: CASSHRVSYNEQFF. The CDR3, as DNA: TGTGCCAGCAGTCACAGGGTATCCTACAATGAGCAGTTCTTC.

This clonotype was counted between two and nine times. V usage is TRBV7-9 and J usage is TRBJ2-7, with D possibly called TRBD1 or TRBD2 (5 bases each). V lost 0 bases, J lost 3 bases, and 15 bases lay in between. The CDR3 contains 16 residues. Germline V CDR1 and CDR2: SEHNR, FQNEAQ (reference sequence). The CDR3 spells CASSLAVSGTFYEQYF. The CDR3 DNA follows: TGTGCCAGCAGCTTAGCAGTCTCAGGGACGTTCTACGAGCAGTACTTC.

This chain uses TRBV27 with TRBJ1-6, with TRBD1 as a possible D gene (6 bases). V dropped 5 bases and J dropped 7 bases, with 15 bases sitting between them. The CDR3 length is 15 residues. CDR1 MNHEY and CDR2 SMNVEV come from the germline V gene (reference sequence). CDR3 DNA: TGTGCCAGCAGTGACTACAGGGTGGGGAATTCACCCCTCCACTTT. As protein: CASSDYRVGNSPLHF.

The CDR3 protein is CAISGLAGADTQYF. In DNA, the CDR3 is TGTGCCATCAGCGGACTAGCGGGAGCAGATACGCAGTATTTT. The gene calls are TRBV10-3 and TRBJ2-3; 13 positions agree with TRBD2. CDR1 is ENHRY, CDR2 SYGVKD, per germline. The CDR3 has 14 amino acids. The junction had 1 base not matched to a gene; V was cut back by 6 bases and J by 4 bases.

This rearrangement joins TRBV5-1 to TRBJ2-1; TRBD2 is a possible D gene (5 bases). The CDR3 loop spans 17 amino acids. CDR1 and CDR2 (germline): SGHRS, YFSETQ. V gave up 4 bases and J gave up 5 bases, with 22 bases separating them. CDR3 residues: CASSVRTVRPGNNEQFF. In DNA form, the CDR3 reads TGCGCCAGCAGCGTACGGACCGTGCGGCCGGGAAACAATGAGCAGTTCTTC.

The table lists this clonotype with many counts. This chain uses TRBV14 with TRBJ2-5; D is unclear. Germline V gene sequence: CDR1 SGHDN, CDR2 FVKESK. The V gene lost 4 bases and the J gene lost 2 bases, with 11 bases spanning the gap. This CDR3 has 14 amino acids. The CDR3 DNA reads TGTGCCAGCAGCCCAATTAGTGGGCAAGAGACCCAGTACTTC. It codes for CASSPISGQETQYF.

This clonotype appeared a few times. This chain links TRBV4-1 with TRBJ2-1, with D hard to call. This CDR3 comprises 14 residues. V was pared by 1 base and J by 10 bases, with 14 bases between. Per germline, CDR1 MGHRA and CDR2 YSYEKL. The CDR3 DNA is TGCGCCAGCAGCCAAGTCGTACAGATTGGGGAGCAGTTCTTC. The encoded protein is CASSQVVQIGEQFF.

This clonotype was detected once. The J gene is TRBJ2-3, the V gene TRBV12-3 or TRBV12-4; D remains ambiguous. CDR3 length equals 12 residues. The V gene lost 7 bases and the J gene lost 12 bases, with 17 bases spanning the gap. The CDR3 coding sequence is TGTGCCAGCACCCCGGGCCCCCGGAGCCAGTATTTT. Its protein is CASTPGPRSQYF.

This clonotype was counted only a few times. V is TRBV30 and J is TRBJ1-4; 10 bases line up with TRBD1. The CDR3 contains 13 residues. Germline assignment: CDR1 GTSNPN and CDR2 SVGIG (reference sequence). J was trimmed by 8 bases and V by 4 bases; bases with no gene match: 4. The CDR3 DNA reads TGTGCCTGGAAGACAGGGGGCTACGAAAAACTGTTTTTT. It translates to CAWKTGGYEKLFF.

This clonotype has more than one count but fewer than ten. This sequence joins TRBV7-3 and TRBJ1-4, with D hard to call. The V end lost 5 bases, the J end lost 3 bases, and 13 bases lay between the germline ends. The CDR3 has 15 residues. The germline V gene encodes CDR1 SGHTA and CDR2 FQGTGA. CDR3 region: CASSPGRGPNEKLFF. Written as DNA, the CDR3 is TGTGCCAGCAGCCCTGGCCGGGGTCCTAATGAAAAACTGTTTTTT. The whole variable domain, remainder taken from reference TRBV7-3 and TRBJ1-4, is GAGVSQTPSNKVTEKGKYVELRCDPISGHTALYWYRQSLGQGPEFLIYFQGTGAADDSGLPNDRFFAVRPEGSVSTLKIQRTERGDSAVYLCASSPGRGPNEKLFFGSGTQLSVL.

The chain joins TRBV7-2 to TRBJ1-6; D uncertain. V dropped 1 base and J dropped 0 bases, with 4 bases sitting between them. CDR3 length: 15 amino acids. Germline CDR1 SGHTA, CDR2 FQGNSA. CDR3 coding DNA: TGTGCCAGCAGCTTAGTCAGCTCCTATAATTCACCCCTCCACTTT. Translating gives CASSLVSSYNSPLHF.